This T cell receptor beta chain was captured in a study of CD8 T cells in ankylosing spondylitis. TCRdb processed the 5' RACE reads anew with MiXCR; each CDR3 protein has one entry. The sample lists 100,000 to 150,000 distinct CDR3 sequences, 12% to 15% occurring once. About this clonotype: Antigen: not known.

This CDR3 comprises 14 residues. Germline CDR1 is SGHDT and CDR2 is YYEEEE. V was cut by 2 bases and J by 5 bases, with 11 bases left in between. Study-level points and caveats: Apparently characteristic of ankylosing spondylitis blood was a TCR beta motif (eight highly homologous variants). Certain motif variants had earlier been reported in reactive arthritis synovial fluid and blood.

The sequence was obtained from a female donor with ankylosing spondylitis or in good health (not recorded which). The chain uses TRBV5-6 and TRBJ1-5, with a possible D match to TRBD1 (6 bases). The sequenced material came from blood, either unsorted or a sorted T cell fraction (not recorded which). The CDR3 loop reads CASSFPGGDQPQHF. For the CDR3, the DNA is TGTGCCAGCAGCTTCCCCGGGGGCGATCAGCCCCAGCATTTT.